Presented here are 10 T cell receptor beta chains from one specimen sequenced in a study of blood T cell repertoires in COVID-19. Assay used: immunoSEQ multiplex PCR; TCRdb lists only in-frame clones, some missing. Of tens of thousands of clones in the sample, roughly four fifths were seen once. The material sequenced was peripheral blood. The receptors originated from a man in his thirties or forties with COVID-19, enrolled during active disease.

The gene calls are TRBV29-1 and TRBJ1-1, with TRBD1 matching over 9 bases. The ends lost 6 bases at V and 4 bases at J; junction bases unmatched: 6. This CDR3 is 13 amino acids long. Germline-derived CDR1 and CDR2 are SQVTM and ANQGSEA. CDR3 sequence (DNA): TGCAGCGTGGCCGGACAGGGGCGCACTGAAGCTTTCTTT. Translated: CSVAGQGRTEAFF.

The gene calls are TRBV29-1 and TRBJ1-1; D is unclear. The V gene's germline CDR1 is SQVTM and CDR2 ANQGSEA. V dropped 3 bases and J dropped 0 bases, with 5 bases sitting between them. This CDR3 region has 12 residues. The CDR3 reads CSVDRMNTEAFF. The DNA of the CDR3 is TGCAGCGTTGATAGAATGAACACTGAAGCTTTCTTT.

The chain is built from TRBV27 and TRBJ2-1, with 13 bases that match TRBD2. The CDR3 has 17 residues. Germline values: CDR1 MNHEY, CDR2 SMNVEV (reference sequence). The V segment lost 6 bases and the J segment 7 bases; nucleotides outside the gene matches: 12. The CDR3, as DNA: TGTGCCAGCAGAGAGGAGGTCGGGACTAGCGGGACGAATGAGCAGTTCTTC. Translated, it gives CASREEVGTSGTNEQFF.

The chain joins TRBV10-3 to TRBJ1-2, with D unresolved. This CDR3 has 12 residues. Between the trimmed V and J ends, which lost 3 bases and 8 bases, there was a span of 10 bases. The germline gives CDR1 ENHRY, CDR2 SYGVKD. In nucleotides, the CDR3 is TGTGCCATCAGTGAATCACATCGCGGCTACACCTTC. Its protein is CAISESHRGYTF.

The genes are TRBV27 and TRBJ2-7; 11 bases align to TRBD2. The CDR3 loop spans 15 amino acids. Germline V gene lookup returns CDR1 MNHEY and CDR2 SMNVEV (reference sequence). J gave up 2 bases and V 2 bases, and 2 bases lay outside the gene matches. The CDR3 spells CASSLGLAGPYEQYF. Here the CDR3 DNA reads TGTGCCAGCAGTTTAGGACTAGCGGGCCCCTACGAGCAGTACTTC.

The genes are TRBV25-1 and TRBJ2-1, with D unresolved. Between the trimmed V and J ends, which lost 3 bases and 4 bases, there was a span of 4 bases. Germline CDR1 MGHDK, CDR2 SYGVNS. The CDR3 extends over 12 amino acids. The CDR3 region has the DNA TGTGCCAGCAGTGAGACATACAATGAGCAGTTCTTC. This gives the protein CASSETYNEQFF.

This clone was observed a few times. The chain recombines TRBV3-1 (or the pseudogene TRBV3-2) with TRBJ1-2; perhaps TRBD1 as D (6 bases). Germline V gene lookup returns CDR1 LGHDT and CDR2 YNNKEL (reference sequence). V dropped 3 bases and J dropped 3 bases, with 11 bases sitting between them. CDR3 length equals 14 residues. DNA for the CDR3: TGTGCCAGCAGCCATTTCCGGACAGACTATGGCTACACCTTC. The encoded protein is CASSHFRTDYGYTF.

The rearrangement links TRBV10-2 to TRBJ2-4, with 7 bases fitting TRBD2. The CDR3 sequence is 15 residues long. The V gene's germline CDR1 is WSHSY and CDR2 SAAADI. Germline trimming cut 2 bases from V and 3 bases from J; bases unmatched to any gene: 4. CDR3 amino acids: CASSEGGSGKNIQYF. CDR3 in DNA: TGCGCCAGCAGTGAGGGCGGGAGTGGCAAAAACATTCAGTACTTC.

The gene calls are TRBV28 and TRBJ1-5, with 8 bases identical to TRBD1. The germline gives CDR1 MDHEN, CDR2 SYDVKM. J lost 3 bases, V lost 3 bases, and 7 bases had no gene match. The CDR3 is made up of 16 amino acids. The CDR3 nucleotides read TGTGCCAGCAGTTTGGCGACAGGGGCCTCCAATCAGCCCCAGCATTTT. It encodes CASSLATGASNQPQHF.

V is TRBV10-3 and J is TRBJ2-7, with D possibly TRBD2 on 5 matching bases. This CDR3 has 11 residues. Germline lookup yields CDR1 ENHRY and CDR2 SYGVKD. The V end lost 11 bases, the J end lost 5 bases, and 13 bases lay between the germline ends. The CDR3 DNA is TGTGCCTCTAAGGAGGTCGACGAGCAGTACTTC. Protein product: CASKEVDEQYF.